A selection of T cell receptor beta chains follows, all from one sample in a study of long-term antiretroviral therapy in people with HIV. TCRdb's table, derived via immunoSEQ multiplex PCR, lists solely in-frame clones and lacks some. The sample has 34,000 or so clones, roughly 85% seen once. The sequencing here drew on unsorted PBMCs, taken around 2.7 years before starting antiretroviral therapy. Receptors originate from a woman in her 30s with HIV. CDR3s include the opening cysteine and the closing phenylalanine or tryptophan. Fields, in order: clone size, J gene, V gene, D gene, CDR3 length, CDR3 DNA, CDR3 protein. D genes are given only for firm matches. Expanded clones get a size class; other rows say once, few or many, or leave the size out.

abundance: NA
j_gene: TRBJ1-3
v_gene: TRBV18
d_gene: NA
len: 16
CDR3nt: TGTGCCAGCTCACTGGACCGACGATCATCTGGAAACACCATATATTTT
CDR3aa: CASSLDRRSSGNTIYF

abundance: NA
j_gene: TRBJ1-1
v_gene: TRBV6-1
d_gene: NA
len: 13
CDR3nt: TGTGCCAGCAGGAGGCTCACGGACACTGAAGCTTTCTTT
CDR3aa: CASRRLTDTEAFF

abundance: NA
j_gene: TRBJ2-2
v_gene: TRBV5-1
d_gene: TRBD1
len: 16
CDR3nt: TGCGCCAGCAGCTTCCAGGGACAGGGGTTGACCGGGGAGCTGTTTTTT
CDR3aa: CASSFQGQGLTGELFF

abundance: NA
j_gene: TRBJ2-5
v_gene: TRBV2
d_gene: NA
len: 10
CDR3nt: TGTGCCACCCAATCCGCGGGTCCCTACTTC
CDR3aa: CATQSAGPYF

abundance: NA
j_gene: TRBJ2-3
v_gene: TRBV5-1
d_gene: TRBD2
len: 15
CDR3nt: TGCGCCAGTAAAGAACTAGCGGGGACACCAGATACGCAGTATTTT
CDR3aa: CASKELAGTPDTQYF

abundance: NA
j_gene: TRBJ2-5
v_gene: TRBV7-9
d_gene: TRBD1
len: 19
CDR3nt: TGTGCCAGCAGCCCTCCACAGGAGAAACCCGGGACAGGGCCAGAGACCCAGTACTTC
CDR3aa: CASSPPQEKPGTGPETQYF

abundance: NA
j_gene: TRBJ1-1
v_gene: TRBV9
d_gene: NA
len: 13
CDR3nt: TGTGCCAGCAGCGTAGAGGGAGTCGGGAGAGCTTTCTTT
CDR3aa: CASSVEGVGRAFF

abundance: once
j_gene: TRBJ2-2
v_gene: TRBV11-2
d_gene: TRBD2
len: 15
CDR3nt: TGTGCCAGCAGCTTACTAGCGGCGAACACCGGGGAGCTGTTTTTT
CDR3aa: CASSLLAANTGELFF

abundance: few
j_gene: TRBJ1-3
v_gene: TRBV19
d_gene: NA
len: 13
CDR3nt: TGTGCCAGTAGTTGGGCTTCTGGAAACACCATATATTTT
CDR3aa: CASSWASGNTIYF

abundance: NA
j_gene: TRBJ2-2
v_gene: TRBV15
d_gene: NA
len: 14
CDR3nt: TGTGCCACCCCCAGAAGGGTAAACACCGGGGAGCTGTTTTTT
CDR3aa: CATPRRVNTGELFF

abundance: once
j_gene: TRBJ1-6
v_gene: TRBV28
d_gene: NA
len: 14
CDR3nt: TGTGCCAGCAGGAAGCCAAGACCAAATTCACCCCTCCACTTT
CDR3aa: CASRKPRPNSPLHF

abundance: NA
j_gene: TRBJ2-2
v_gene: TRBV25-1
d_gene: NA
len: 14
CDR3nt: TGTGCCAGCAGTGAGCACGGACCCACCGGGGAGCTGTTTTTT
CDR3aa: CASSEHGPTGELFF

abundance: NA
j_gene: TRBJ2-3
v_gene: TRBV27
d_gene: NA
len: 13
CDR3nt: TGTGCCAGCAGTTCCCGGGACTCAGATACGCAGTATTTT
CDR3aa: CASSSRDSDTQYF

abundance: NA
j_gene: TRBJ1-1
v_gene: TRBV30
d_gene: NA
len: 14
CDR3nt: TGTGCCTGGAGTGTAATAGGAGGTAAGGCTGAAGCTTTCTTT
CDR3aa: CAWSVIGGKAEAFF

abundance: NA
j_gene: TRBJ1-1
v_gene: TRBV11-2
d_gene: NA
len: 12
CDR3nt: TGTGCCAGCAGCTCAGAGTACACTGAAGCTTTCTTT
CDR3aa: CASSSEYTEAFF

abundance: NA
j_gene: TRBJ1-1
v_gene: TRBV30
d_gene: TRBD1
len: 17
CDR3nt: TGTGCCTGGAGTGTAAGACAGGGAATACACCTGAACACTGAAGCTTTCTTT
CDR3aa: CAWSVRQGIHLNTEAFF

abundance: NA
j_gene: TRBJ2-1
v_gene: TRBV4-1
d_gene: NA
len: 15
CDR3nt: TGCGCCAGCAGGGGCCGGGACCCCTCCTACAATGAGCAGTTCTTC
CDR3aa: CASRGRDPSYNEQFF

abundance: NA
j_gene: TRBJ1-1
v_gene: TRBV6-6
d_gene: NA
len: 13
CDR3nt: TGTGCCAGCAGTTCACCCGGGAACACTGAAGCTTTCTTT
CDR3aa: CASSSPGNTEAFF

abundance: NA
j_gene: TRBJ2-1
v_gene: TRBV15
d_gene: TRBD1
len: 13
CDR3nt: TGTGCCAGCGGGACAGGGATGGGTCGGGAGCAGTTCTTC
CDR3aa: CASGTGMGREQFF

abundance: NA
j_gene: TRBJ2-7
v_gene: TRBV2
d_gene: TRBD1
len: 12
CDR3nt: TGTGCCAGCAATGGGGCAGGGGGCGCGAAGTACTTC
CDR3aa: CASNGAGGAKYF

abundance: NA
j_gene: TRBJ1-3
v_gene: TRBV28
d_gene: NA
len: 14
CDR3nt: TGTGCCAGCATCACCGAGGCGGGTCCGAACACCATATATTTT
CDR3aa: CASITEAGPNTIYF

abundance: NA
j_gene: TRBJ2-1
v_gene: TRBV7-3
d_gene: TRBD1
len: 17
CDR3nt: TGTGCCAGCAGCCACGGGACAGGCCCTTTCGGGGACAATGAGCAGTTCTTC
CDR3aa: CASSHGTGPFGDNEQFF

abundance: NA
j_gene: TRBJ1-3
v_gene: TRBV10-2
d_gene: NA
len: 19
CDR3nt: TGCGCCAGCAGTGAGAGAACAGCGAACAGACCTGGTGCTGGAAACACCATATATTTT
CDR3aa: CASSERTANRPGAGNTIYF

abundance: NA
j_gene: TRBJ2-5
v_gene: TRBV15
d_gene: NA
len: 15
CDR3nt: TGTGCCACCAGCAGAGGTGACTCCAGCCAAGAGACCCAGTACTTC
CDR3aa: CATSRGDSSQETQYF

abundance: NA
j_gene: TRBJ1-1
v_gene: TRBV5-4
d_gene: NA
len: 12
CDR3nt: TGTGCCAGCATTGGGGGGAACACTGAAGCTTTCTTT
CDR3aa: CASIGGNTEAFF

abundance: NA
j_gene: TRBJ2-4
v_gene: TRBV7-9
d_gene: NA
len: 14
CDR3nt: TGTGCCAGCAGCTTAATGGCGTCGGGGGCCAACAAGTACTTC
CDR3aa: CASSLMASGANKYF

abundance: NA
j_gene: TRBJ2-3
v_gene: TRBV30
d_gene: TRBD2
len: 17
CDR3nt: TGTGCCTGGAGTGCAGAGGGTAGCGGGGGGGACACAGATACGCAGTATTTT
CDR3aa: CAWSAEGSGGDTDTQYF

abundance: NA
j_gene: TRBJ2-3
v_gene: TRBV6-4
d_gene: NA
len: 14
CDR3nt: TGTGCCAGCAGTGACAAGGCAGAGCTAGATACGCAGTATTTT
CDR3aa: CASSDKAELDTQYF

abundance: once
j_gene: TRBJ2-7
v_gene: TRBV15
d_gene: NA
len: 16
CDR3nt: TGTGCCACCAGCAGAGATACGTTCGACAACTCCTACGAGCAGTACTTC
CDR3aa: CATSRDTFDNSYEQYF

abundance: NA
j_gene: TRBJ2-2
v_gene: TRBV5-1
d_gene: TRBD1
len: 15
CDR3nt: TGCGCCAGCAGCTCTGGGACAGCGAACACCGGGGAGCTGTTTTTT
CDR3aa: CASSSGTANTGELFF

abundance: NA
j_gene: TRBJ1-4
v_gene: TRBV15
d_gene: NA
len: 15
CDR3nt: TGTGCCACCAGCAGAGAGGTTGGCAGAGGGGAAAAACTGTTTTTT
CDR3aa: CATSREVGRGEKLFF

abundance: few
j_gene: TRBJ2-1
v_gene: TRBV27
d_gene: NA
len: 12
CDR3nt: TGTGCCAGCAGTTTAATGGGCAATGAGCAGTTCTTC
CDR3aa: CASSLMGNEQFF

abundance: NA
j_gene: TRBJ1-1
v_gene: TRBV14
d_gene: NA
len: 13
CDR3nt: TGTGCCAGCAGCCAAGTTACAGCTTATGAAGCTTTCTTT
CDR3aa: CASSQVTAYEAFF

abundance: few
j_gene: TRBJ1-2
v_gene: TRBV2
d_gene: NA
len: 14
CDR3nt: TGTGCCAGCAGTGAGAGGGGCCCGAACTATGGCTACACCTTC
CDR3aa: CASSERGPNYGYTF

abundance: NA
j_gene: TRBJ1-6
v_gene: TRBV5-5
d_gene: NA
len: 15
CDR3nt: TGTGCCAGCAGCTTGCAGGTTTTGTATAATTCACCCCTCCACTTT
CDR3aa: CASSLQVLYNSPLHF

abundance: once
j_gene: TRBJ2-5
v_gene: TRBV6-5
d_gene: NA
len: 13
CDR3nt: TGTGCCAGCAGTTACTGGAAGGGAGAGACCCAGTACTTC
CDR3aa: CASSYWKGETQYF

abundance: NA
j_gene: TRBJ1-5
v_gene: TRBV6-1
d_gene: NA
len: 20
CDR3nt: TGTGCCAGCAGTGAAAGTGTAGGTCACCGTCCTGGGTTAGGCAATCAGCCCCAGCATTTT
CDR3aa: CASSESVGHRPGLGNQPQHF

abundance: NA
j_gene: TRBJ2-4
v_gene: TRBV7-9
d_gene: NA
len: 14
CDR3nt: TGTGCCAGCAGCTCAAACGACGGGAAAAACATTCAGTACTTC
CDR3aa: CASSSNDGKNIQYF

abundance: once
j_gene: TRBJ2-2
v_gene: TRBV18
d_gene: TRBD1
len: 15
CDR3nt: TGTGCCAGCTCACCGGGACAGGCGAACACCGGGGAGCTGTTTTTT
CDR3aa: CASSPGQANTGELFF

abundance: NA
j_gene: TRBJ2-2
v_gene: TRBV15
d_gene: NA
len: 16
CDR3nt: TGTGCCACCAGCAGAGGCGGGGGCGCGGATACCGGGGAGCTGTTTTTT
CDR3aa: CATSRGGGADTGELFF

abundance: few
j_gene: TRBJ1-2
v_gene: TRBV5-1
d_gene: NA
len: 13
CDR3nt: TGCGCCACGGGTCCACAGGGAATCGGTGGCTACACCTTC
CDR3aa: CATGPQGIGGYTF

abundance: NA
j_gene: TRBJ2-5
v_gene: TRBV6-5
d_gene: TRBD1
len: 15
CDR3nt: TGTGCCAGCAGTTACTCTGGGACAGAAAGCCTGTCCCAGTACTTC
CDR3aa: CASSYSGTESLSQYF

abundance: NA
j_gene: TRBJ1-2
v_gene: TRBV6-5
d_gene: NA
len: 13
CDR3nt: TGTGCCAGCAGTTACTCGCCGGGTGGAGGCTACACCTTC
CDR3aa: CASSYSPGGGYTF

abundance: NA
j_gene: TRBJ1-2
v_gene: TRBV2
d_gene: NA
len: 10
CDR3nt: TGTGCCAGCAGGGGAGTTGGCTACACCTTC
CDR3aa: CASRGVGYTF

abundance: NA
j_gene: TRBJ1-5
v_gene: TRBV5-5
d_gene: NA
len: 13
CDR3nt: TGTGCCAGCAGGGGGGAGGACAATCAGCCCCAGCATTTT
CDR3aa: CASRGEDNQPQHF

abundance: NA
j_gene: TRBJ1-1
v_gene: TRBV5-1
d_gene: NA
len: 14
CDR3nt: TGCGCCAGCAGCTTACGCGTCCGGGGCACTGAAGCTTTCTTT
CDR3aa: CASSLRVRGTEAFF